This T cell receptor beta chain is drawn from a study of blood T cells in healthy people across ages. Trimming took off 3 bases at V and 5 bases at J, with 7 bases between the two ends. CDR3 size: 12 residues. Germline CDR1 is MDHEN and CDR2 is SYDVKM. Broader study findings: Both higher diversity and more naive CD4+ cells marked long-lived donors when set against aged donors.

The authors ran a second PCR of 7 to 11 cycles using a sample-barcoded 5' primer and a J-beta primer mix. TCRdb reprocessed the 5' RACE reads with MiXCR, giving one entry per CDR3 protein. The data contain more than 900,000 distinct CDR3 sequences, about 28% of them seen just once; the ten biggest clones take up roughly a tenth. In regard to this clonotype: Its antigen remains unidentified.

This sample also belongs to another study, concerning T cells of mothers and their children. This second study notes: The donor cohort consisted of a few healthy Caucasian mothers and their six children. Primer M1S, used in the second PCR, introduced sample barcodes and 2-4 random nucleotides.

This TCR derives from a woman in her thirties or forties in good health. The V call is TRBV28, the J call TRBJ2-5; no firm D call. What was sequenced was blood. The CDR3 region has the DNA TGTGCCAGCAGTTTCACATCTGAGACCCAGTACTTC. Protein: CASSFTSETQYF.